A single sample gave rise to the 4 T cell receptor beta chains below, sequenced in a study of T cells after yellow fever vaccination. TCRdb re-called the 5' RACE reads through MiXCR, storing one row per CDR3 protein. The sample has about 110,000 distinct CDR3 sequences; more than 7.5% are singletons. Sequenced material: CD8+ T cells sorted from PBMCs, taken 45 days after the yellow fever booster vaccination. These receptors originate from a young man who received the YFV17D yellow fever vaccine.

This clonotype was seen a handful of times. This sequence joins TRBV16 and TRBJ2-4; D is unresolved. Between the trimmed V and J ends, which lost 5 bases and 0 bases, there was a span of 11 bases. The CDR3 spans 15 residues. CDR1 KGHSY and CDR2 FQNENV come from the germline V gene. The CDR3, as DNA: TGTGCCAGCAGCACCGGGTCCTTAGCCAAAAACATTCAGTACTTC. Protein product: CASSTGSLAKNIQYF. Full variable domain (missing parts from reference TRBV16 and TRBJ2-4): GEEVAQTPKHLVRGEGQKAKLYCAPIKGHSYVFWYQQVLKNEFKFLISFQNENVFDETGMPKERFSAKCLPNSPCSLEIQATKLEDSAVYFCASSTGSLAKNIQYFGAGTRLSVL.

This clonotype turned up a few times. The chain recombines TRBV12-3 or TRBV12-4 with TRBJ1-5; 7 nucleotides align to TRBD1. The CDR3 is made up of 16 amino acids. The junction had 10 bases not matched to a gene; V was cut back by 1 base and J by 7 bases. In nucleotides, the CDR3 is TGTGCCAGCAGTTTAGGGCAGGGGGACCAGGCCCAGCCCCAGCATTTT. It is translated as CASSLGQGDQAQPQHF.

This clonotype was seen many times. The genes are TRBV5-1 and TRBJ2-3; 9 bases are a match to TRBD1. Germline CDR1 and CDR2: SGHRS and YFSETQ. Trimming removed 2 bases from V and 2 bases from J; junction bases left unmatched: 9. This CDR3 has 17 amino acids. The CDR3 nucleotides are TGCGCCAGCAGCTTACAGGGGGCGCACCAAAACACAGATACGCAGTATTTT. Translation: CASSLQGAHQNTDTQYF.

This clonotype showed up many times. The V gene is TRBV11-2, the J gene TRBJ2-2, with TRBD1 matching over 9 bases. The CDR3 is made up of 18 amino acids. J lost 0 bases, V lost 5 bases, and 10 bases had no gene match. Germline assignment: CDR1 SGHAT and CDR2 FQNNGV. This chain's CDR3 is CASSPRRRDRANTGELFF. CDR3 sequence (DNA): TGTGCCAGCAGCCCAAGAAGGAGGGACAGGGCGAACACCGGGGAGCTGTTTTTT.